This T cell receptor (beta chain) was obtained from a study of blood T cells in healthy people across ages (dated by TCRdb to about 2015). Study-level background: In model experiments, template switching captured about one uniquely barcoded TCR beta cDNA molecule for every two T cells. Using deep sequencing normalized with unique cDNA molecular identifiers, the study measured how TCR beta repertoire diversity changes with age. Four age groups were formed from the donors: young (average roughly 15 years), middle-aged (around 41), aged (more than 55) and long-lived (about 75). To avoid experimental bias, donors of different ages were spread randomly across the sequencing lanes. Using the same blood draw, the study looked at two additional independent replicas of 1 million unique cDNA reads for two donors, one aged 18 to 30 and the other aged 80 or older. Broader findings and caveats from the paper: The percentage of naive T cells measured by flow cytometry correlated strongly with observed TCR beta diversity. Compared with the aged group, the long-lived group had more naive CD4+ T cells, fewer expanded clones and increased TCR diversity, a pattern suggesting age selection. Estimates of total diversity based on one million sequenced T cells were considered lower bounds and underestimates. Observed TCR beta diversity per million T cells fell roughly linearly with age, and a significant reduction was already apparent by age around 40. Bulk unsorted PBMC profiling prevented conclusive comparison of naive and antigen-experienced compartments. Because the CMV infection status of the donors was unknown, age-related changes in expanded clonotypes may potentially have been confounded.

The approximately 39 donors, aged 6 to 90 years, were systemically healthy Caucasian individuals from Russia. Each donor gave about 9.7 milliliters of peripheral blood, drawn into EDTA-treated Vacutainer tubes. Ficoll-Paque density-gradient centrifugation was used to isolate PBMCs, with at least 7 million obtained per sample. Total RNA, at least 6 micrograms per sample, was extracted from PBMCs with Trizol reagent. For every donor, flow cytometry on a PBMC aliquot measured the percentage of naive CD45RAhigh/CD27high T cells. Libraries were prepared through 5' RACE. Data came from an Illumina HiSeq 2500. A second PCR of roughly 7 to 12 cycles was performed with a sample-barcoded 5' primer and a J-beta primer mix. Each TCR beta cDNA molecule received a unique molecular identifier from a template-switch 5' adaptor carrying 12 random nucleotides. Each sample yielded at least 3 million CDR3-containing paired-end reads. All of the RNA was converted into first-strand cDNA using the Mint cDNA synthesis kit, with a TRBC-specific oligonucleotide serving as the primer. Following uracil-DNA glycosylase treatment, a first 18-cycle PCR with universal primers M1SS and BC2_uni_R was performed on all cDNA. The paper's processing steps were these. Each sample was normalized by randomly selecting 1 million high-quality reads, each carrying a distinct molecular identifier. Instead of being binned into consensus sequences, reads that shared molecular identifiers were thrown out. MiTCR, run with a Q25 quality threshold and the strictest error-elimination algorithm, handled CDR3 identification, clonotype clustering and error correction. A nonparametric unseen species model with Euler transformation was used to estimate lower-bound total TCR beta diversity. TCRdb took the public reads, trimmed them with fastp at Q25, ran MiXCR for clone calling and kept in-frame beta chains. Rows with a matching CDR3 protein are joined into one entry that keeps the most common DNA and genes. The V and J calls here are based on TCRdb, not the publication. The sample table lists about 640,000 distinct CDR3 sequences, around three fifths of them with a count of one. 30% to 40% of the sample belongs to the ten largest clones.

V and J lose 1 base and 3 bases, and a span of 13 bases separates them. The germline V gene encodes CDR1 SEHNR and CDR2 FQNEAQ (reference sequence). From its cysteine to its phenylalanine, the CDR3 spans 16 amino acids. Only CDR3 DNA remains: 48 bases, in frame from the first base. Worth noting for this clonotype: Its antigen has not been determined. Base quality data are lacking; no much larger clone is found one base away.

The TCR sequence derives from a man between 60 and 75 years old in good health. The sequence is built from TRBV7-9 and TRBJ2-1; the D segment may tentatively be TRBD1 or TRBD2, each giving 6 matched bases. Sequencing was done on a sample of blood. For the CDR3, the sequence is CASSLEGGYNYNEQFF. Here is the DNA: TGTGCCAGCAGCTTAGAGGGGGGCTACAACTACAATGAGCAGTTCTTC. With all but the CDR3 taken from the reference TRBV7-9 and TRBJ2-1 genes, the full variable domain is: DTGVSQNPRHKITKRGQNVTFRCDPISEHNRLYWYRQTLGQGPEFLTYFQNEAQLEKSRLLSDRFSAERPKGSFSTLEIQRTEQGDSAMYLCASSLEGGYNYNEQFFGPGTRLTVL.